The T cell receptor (beta chain) under discussion was sequenced for a study of shared clonotypes between healthy human individuals (dated by TCRdb to about 2020). As for the study more broadly: A couple of women and a few men aged 18 to 49 years were included in the cohort. Between about 0.9 and 8.9 billion PBMCs per donor were obtained by leukapheresis. To estimate repertoire size and how much clonotype sharing occurs between individuals, the study deeply sequenced the blood TCR repertoires of 5 or 6 healthy adults. Different laboratories and diverse techniques were used to prepare libraries and sequence TCR repertoires, to increase sequencing depth and limit assay-specific biases.

Points on this clone: Its antigen specificity is not known. Qualities for individual bases were not recorded, and no much larger clone is one base off.

TCR CDR3 regions were amplified from genomic DNA by multiplex PCR using the deep immunoSEQ assay. Extracted genomic DNA from each cell subset was distributed evenly across all wells of several immunoSEQ 96-well plates, and each plate was treated as a replicate. For unsorted PBMC, 300 ng of genomic DNA, equivalent to about 32,000 T cell genomes, went into each replicate PCR. Genomic DNA from unsorted PBMC was sequenced over ten immunoSEQ deep assay plates. Purified libraries were quantified with a Qubit 3.0 fluorometer, sized on a Bioanalyzer 2100, and re-quantified with the KAPA Library Quantification kit. A separate single-read 150-cycle Illumina NextSeq 550 flow cell was used to sequence each immunoSEQ 96-well plate. Per the source publication's procedure: Because the immunoSEQ output included only junctional sequences and no quality scores, the filtering could not be the same as the filtering used for full-length reads. Sequences were annotated with PyIR, a Python wrapper for IgBLAST v1.9, using IMGT germline references to assign V/J genes and CDR3. Any read was removed if the V/J assignment was weak (E-value above 1e-6), the CDR3 was missing, or the read contained stop codons, out-of-frame junctions, or ambiguous translated residues. V3J clonotypes were defined as sequences sharing an identical inferred V gene, J gene, and CDR3 amino acid sequence. Percentage overlap between repertoires was calculated by dividing the number of shared unique clonotypes by the size of the smaller repertoire. Richness of each repertoire was evaluated using RTK rarefaction, the Chao1 estimator, and Recon v2.1 estimates of unobserved clonotypes. TCRdb provides this immuneACCESS table in a form limited to in-frame rearrangements. Some clones are lacking; in checked studies, under half of them reflect an unresolved V gene, and why the rest are absent is not known. The DNA gave D and trimming, while V, J and clone size come from that table. This sample holds 400,000 to 500,000 clones; 70% to 80% were observed only once. The biggest ten clones account for roughly 12% of the sample.

V lost 4 bases and J lost 4 bases, and the count of bases not matched to a germline gene is 10. The germline V gene supplies CDR1 MDHEN and CDR2 SYDVKM. The CDR3 runs 16 residues from the cysteine to the phenylalanine. The retained sequence is limited to the CDR3, 48 bases, with the frame set at the first base. The donors were healthy, HIV-negative adults who had no recently reported acute infections or vaccinations. All donors were Caucasian adults living in Nashville, Tennessee, USA. For unsorted samples, 84 million or so PBMCs were counted, and genomic DNA was extracted using the QIAamp DNA Blood Mini kit. After blood collection by leukapheresis, PBMCs were isolated using Ficoll-Histopaque density gradient centrifugation and then cryopreserved in the vapor phase of liquid nitrogen. The study at large found these results: Sampling was restricted to blood, and TCR repertoires in tissues likely differ from the TCR repertoires found in blood. The genetic and exposure-history diversity represented was limited by the small number of donors. Pairwise subsampling led to the expectation that sequencing depth would affect the degree of clonotype sharing among donors.

This chain is built from TRBV28 and TRBJ2-7; 10 bases in the middle match TRBD2. The sequence came from a woman aged 35 to 49 in good health. Some clones in this sample may be carry-over from other donors' samples. The source material was PBMCs. The CDR3 region reads CASSSDLLAGRYEQYF. The nucleotide sequence is given as TGTGCCAGCAGTTCCGACCTACTAGCGGGAAGATACGAGCAGTACTTC.